These 28 T cell receptor beta chains came from one sample sequenced in a study of blood T cell repertoires in COVID-19. Sequenced by immunoSEQ multiplex PCR; TCRdb stores in-frame clones only, minus some. The top ten clones hold roughly 3% of a sample with approximately 220,000 clones, 85% to 90% of them seen once. Source material: peripheral blood. Receptors originate from a man in his sixties with acute or convalescent COVID-19.

The chain couples TRBV5-8 to TRBJ2-5; maybe TRBD2 (6 bases). The CDR3 is made up of 16 amino acids. Trimming removed 4 bases from V and 4 bases from J, with 20 bases in between. CDR1 and CDR2 (germline): SGHTS, YDEGEE. The CDR3 DNA reads TGTGCCAGCAGCGACCTACTAGCCCCAAGGGGAGAGACCCAGTACTTC. Protein sequence: CASSDLLAPRGETQYF.

The chain carries TRBV19 and TRBJ2-3; unclear D gene. The length of the CDR3 is 14 residues. V dropped 3 bases and J dropped 2 bases, with 9 bases sitting between them. CDR1 is LNHDA and CDR2 is SQIVND in the germline V gene (reference sequence). The CDR3 protein is CASSILQTTDTQYF. The CDR3 DNA reads as TGTGCCAGTAGTATTTTACAGACCACAGATACGCAGTATTTT. Full variable domain (rest looked up from reference TRBV19 and TRBJ2-3): DGGITQSPKYLFRKEGQNVTLSCEQNLNHDAMYWYRQDPGQGLRLIYYSQIVNDFQKGDIAEGYSVSREKKESFPLTVTSAQKNPTAFYLCASSILQTTDTQYFGPGTRLTVL.

The chain links TRBV27 to TRBJ1-2; 8 bases align to TRBD1. V dropped 6 bases and J dropped 8; count of bases not matched to a gene: 8. The CDR3 has 13 residues. Per germline, CDR1 MNHEY and CDR2 SMNVEV (reference sequence). CDR3 nucleotide sequence: TGTGCCAGCAGCCCGACAGGGGTGAGGGGCTACACCTTC. Protein: CASSPTGVRGYTF.

The rearrangement links TRBV5-1 to TRBJ2-1; 7 positions agree with TRBD1. V lost 5 bases, J lost 0 bases, and 5 bases stayed unmatched. Germline-derived CDR1 and CDR2 are SGHRS and YFSETQ. The CDR3 has 15 residues. The CDR3 loop is CASRVQGTSYNEQFF. CDR3 DNA: TGCGCCAGCAGGGTACAGGGGACCTCCTACAATGAGCAGTTCTTC.

The chain has TRBV5-4 and TRBJ2-5, with TRBD1 matching 8 bases. After removal of 3 bases from V and 4 bases from J, the junction contained 5 bases not matched to a gene. Germline CDR1 SGHNT, CDR2 YYREEE (reference sequence). This CDR3 comprises 14 residues. CDR3 sequence: CASSSDRVPETQYF. The CDR3 region has the DNA TGTGCCAGCAGCTCGGACAGGGTGCCAGAGACCCAGTACTTC.

The genes are TRBV18 and TRBJ2-7; a weak D match, TRBD1 (5 bases). Per the germline V gene, CDR1 is KGHSH and CDR2 is LQKENI. Trimming removed 4 bases at V and 3 bases at J, with 16 bases between. The CDR3 length is 15 residues. The CDR3 here is CASSLRQGANYEQYF. CDR3 sequence (DNA): TGTGCCAGCTCACTGCGTCAAGGGGCGAACTACGAGCAGTACTTC.

The gene calls are TRBV2 and TRBJ1-1, with D unclear. The CDR3 has 12 amino acids. Germline V gene lookup returns CDR1 SNHLY and CDR2 FYNNEI. V was clipped by 3 bases and J by 5 bases, with 7 bases between them. The CDR3 reads CASSEGGTEAFF. The CDR3 DNA follows: TGTGCCAGCAGTGAGGGCGGGACTGAAGCTTTCTTT. The variable domain in full, completed from reference TRBV2 and TRBJ1-1, reads EPEVTQTPSHQVTQMGQEVILRCVPISNHLYFYWYRQILGQKVEFLVSFYNNEISEKSEIFDDQFSVERPDGSNFTLKIRSTKLEDSAMYFCASSEGGTEAFFGQGTRLTVV.

Only one count was recorded for this clone. The CDR3: CASSFGVGDSPLHF. DNA for the CDR3: TGCGCCAGCAGCTTCGGAGTTGGAGATTCACCCCTCCACTTT. The chain has TRBV5-1 and TRBJ1-6; D ambiguous. CDR3 length: 14 residues. Trimming took 2 bases from V and 8 from J, leaving 11 bases between them. Germline V gene data show CDR1 as SGHRS and CDR2 as YFSETQ. Supplemented by reference TRBV5-1 and TRBJ1-6, the full variable domain reads KAGVTQTPRYLIKTRGQQVTLSCSPISGHRSVSWYQQTPGQGLQFLFEYFSETQRNKGNFPGRFSGRQFSNSRSEMNVSTLELGDSALYLCASSFGVGDSPLHFGNGTRLTVT.

The chain combines TRBV5-1 with TRBJ2-1; 8 nucleotides align to TRBD1. After removal of 4 bases from V and 5 bases from J, the junction contained 8 bases not matched to a gene. Germline CDR1 reads SGHRS; CDR2 reads YFSETQ. The CDR3 sequence is 15 residues long. The CDR3 DNA reads TGCGCCAGCAGCACGGACAGGGCACCCAACAATGAGCAGTTCTTC. Encoded protein: CASSTDRAPNNEQFF.

The chain joins TRBV7-3 to TRBJ2-7; possibly TRBD2 for D (6 bases). Trimming took 2 bases from V and 5 from J, leaving 13 bases between them. CDR1 is SGHTA, CDR2 FQGTGA, per germline. The CDR3 totals 14 residues. This CDR3 reads CASSLDGGLDEQYF. DNA for the CDR3: TGTGCCAGCAGCTTAGATGGAGGGTTGGACGAGCAGTACTTC. The full variable domain, in which reference TRBV7-3 and TRBJ2-7 provide the parts outside the CDR3, is GAGVSQTPSNKVTEKGKYVELRCDPISGHTALYWYRQSLGQGPEFLIYFQGTGAADDSGLPNDRFFAVRPEGSVSTLKIQRTERGDSAVYLCASSLDGGLDEQYFGPGTRLTVT.

This chain connects TRBV7-2 to TRBJ1-1, with TRBD1 matching over 8 bases. The CDR3 totals 16 residues. The germline gives CDR1 SGHTA, CDR2 FQGNSA. Trimming cost V 5 bases and J 2 bases; bases outside gene matches: 10. The CDR3 is CASSPGGQAKNTEAFF. CDR3 nucleotide sequence: TGTGCCAGCAGCCCCGGGGGACAGGCGAAAAACACTGAAGCTTTCTTT.

The rearrangement links TRBV29-1 to TRBJ2-3; D remains ambiguous. Trimming shortened V by 6 bases and J by 1 base, and 8 bases separated the two germline ends. The CDR3 consists of 12 residues. Looked up from germline, CDR1 is SQVTM and CDR2 is ANQGSEA. The CDR3, as DNA: TGCAGCGTCGCCCCAGGCACAGATACGCAGTATTTT. This translates into CSVAPGTDTQYF.

This chain uses TRBV5-1 with TRBJ2-7, with 9 nucleotides matching TRBD1. V shed 4 bases and J 5 bases; nucleotides not matched to a gene: 13. Germline V CDR1 and CDR2: SGHRS, YFSETQ. The CDR3 consists of 16 residues. CDR3 sequence reads: CASSPTTDRGRHEQYF. The CDR3 nucleotides read TGCGCCAGCAGCCCCACGACGGACAGGGGTCGCCACGAGCAGTACTTC. The variable domain in full, completed from reference TRBV5-1 and TRBJ2-7, reads KAGVTQTPRYLIKTRGQQVTLSCSPISGHRSVSWYQQTPGQGLQFLFEYFSETQRNKGNFPGRFSGRQFSNSRSEMNVSTLELGDSALYLCASSPTTDRGRHEQYFGPGTRLTVT.

The sample holds a few counts of this clone. The chain joins TRBV6-5 to TRBJ2-2; 8 bases align to TRBD2. With V trimmed by 6 bases and J by 2 bases, 5 bases remained unmatched. Per the germline V gene, CDR1 is MNHEY and CDR2 is SVGAGI. This CDR3 is 15 amino acids long. CDR3 sequence: CASRREVRNTGELFF. CDR3 coding DNA: TGTGCCAGCAGGCGGGAGGTCCGCAACACCGGGGAGCTGTTTTTT.

This chain uses TRBV7-3 with TRBJ2-6; no definite D call. Germline CDR1 reads SGHTA; CDR2 reads FQGTGA. V lost 5 bases and J 1 base, leaving 12 bases between the germline ends. The length of the CDR3 is 16 residues. CDR3 region: CASSTAHGSGANVLTF. The CDR3 DNA reads TGTGCCAGCAGCACCGCCCACGGGTCTGGGGCCAACGTCCTGACTTTC.

This chain links TRBV11-2 with TRBJ2-3; D not resolved. Trimming pared 1 base from V and 0 bases from J, leaving 8 bases between. The CDR3 spans 15 residues. Germline-derived CDR1 and CDR2 are SGHAT and FQNNGV. The CDR3 loop is CASSLVSGSTDTQYF. CDR3 coding DNA: TGTGCCAGCAGCTTAGTTTCGGGTAGCACAGATACGCAGTATTTT.

This clone appeared a few times. V gene TRBV7-9 combines with J gene TRBJ2-7, with 10 positions matching TRBD2. Losses at the gene ends were 5 bases for V and 4 bases for J; bases not matched to a gene: 11. The germline V gene encodes CDR1 SEHNR and CDR2 FQNEAQ (reference sequence). The CDR3 extends over 16 amino acids. CDR3 nucleotides: TGTGCCAGCAGCATACCCCGGAGTAGCGGGGGGTACGAGCAGTACTTC. Translating it yields CASSIPRSSGGYEQYF.

V usage is TRBV23-1 and J usage is TRBJ1-4; 8 bases align to TRBD1. TRBV23-1 qualifies as an ORF whose function is uncertain. CDR3 size: 19 residues. After removal of 0 bases from V and 3 bases from J, the junction contained 12 bases not matched to a gene. CDR3: CASSQSEARGRIPNEKLFF. The CDR3 DNA reads as TGCGCCAGCAGTCAATCGGAGGCCAGGGGGCGCATTCCTAATGAAAAACTGTTTTTT.

The chain uses TRBV5-1 and TRBJ2-6; tentative D call: TRBD1 (5 bases). Trimming took off 0 bases at V and 2 bases at J, with 9 bases between the two ends. The CDR3 loop spans 16 amino acids. Germline V gene sequence: CDR1 SGHRS, CDR2 YFSETQ. CDR3 in amino acids: CASSLVAGTGANVLTF. The CDR3 DNA sequence: TGCGCCAGCAGCTTGGTGGCAGGGACTGGGGCCAACGTCCTGACTTTC.

The V call is TRBV5-1, the J call TRBJ1-6, with D perhaps TRBD1 (5 bases). The CDR3 is 15 amino acids. From germline, CDR1 is SGHRS and CDR2 YFSETQ. Trimming stripped 4 bases from V and 3 bases from J, with 11 bases between. The CDR3 region is CASSIRQNYNSPLHF. The CDR3 DNA follows: TGCGCCAGCAGCATCCGACAGAACTATAATTCACCCCTCCACTTT.

V and J are TRBV6-1 and TRBJ1-4; 11 positions agree with TRBD1. The CDR3 extends over 17 amino acids. Germline V gives CDR1 MNHNS, CDR2 SASEGT. V trimming: 6 bases; J trimming: 4 bases; junction bases outside the gene matches: 10. CDR3 DNA sequence: TGTGCCAGCAGGGAAAGGACAGGGGGCCGCAATAATGAAAAACTGTTTTTT. Amino acids: CASRERTGGRNNEKLFF.

The rearrangement links TRBV19 to TRBJ2-7; TRBD1 is a possible D gene (6 bases). The CDR3 is made up of 16 amino acids. Germline CDR1 and CDR2: LNHDA and SQIVND (reference sequence). The V gene lost 0 bases and the J gene lost 1 base, with 13 bases spanning the gap. CDR3 DNA sequence: TGTGCCAGTAGTATAGATCGCAGGGGCGCTTCCTACGAGCAGTACTTC. Amino acids: CASSIDRRGASYEQYF.

The gene calls are TRBV11-2 and TRBJ1-4, with D perhaps TRBD1 (6 bases). CDR1 is SGHAT and CDR2 is FQNNGV in the germline V gene. CDR3 size: 16 residues. V was clipped by 0 bases and J by 5 bases, with 13 bases between them. CDR3 amino acids: CASSLEQGKMNEKLFF. The CDR3 DNA follows: TGTGCCAGCAGCTTAGAACAGGGCAAAATGAATGAAAAACTGTTTTTT.

A few counts support this clone. The chain uses TRBV3-1 (or the pseudogene TRBV3-2) and TRBJ1-6; no firm D call. CDR1 and CDR2 (germline): LGHDT, YNNKEL (reference sequence). The germline V and J ends were trimmed by 5 bases and 14 bases, with 13 bases remaining between them. The CDR3 spans 12 residues. DNA of the CDR3: TGTGCCAGCAGCATAGCGGGGAAGACCCTCCACTTT. Encoded protein: CASSIAGKTLHF.

The rearrangement joins TRBV7-6 to TRBJ1-3; D unclear. Per the germline V gene, CDR1 is SGHVS and CDR2 is FNYEAQ. The CDR3 totals 17 residues. Trimming cost V 0 bases and J 2 bases, with 14 bases left between them. The CDR3 loop is CASSLAGFPRAGNTIYF. The CDR3 bases are TGTGCCAGCAGCTTAGCGGGCTTTCCGAGGGCTGGAAACACCATATATTTT.

The chain uses TRBV10-3 and TRBJ1-1, with 9 bases aligning to TRBD1. This CDR3 is 16 amino acids long. The V gene end was trimmed by 3 bases and the J gene end by 1 base; junction bases not matched to a gene: 6. Germline CDR1 is ENHRY and CDR2 is SYGVKD. The CDR3 bases are TGTGCCATCAGTGACCTTACAGGGGGCACGAACACTGAAGCTTTCTTT. It codes for CAISDLTGGTNTEAFF.

This clone has just a few counts. The chain recombines TRBV6-1 with TRBJ1-3, with a weak D call TRBD1 (5 bases). The length of the CDR3 is 19 residues. Germline assignment: CDR1 MNHNS and CDR2 SASEGT. V gave up 1 base and J gave up 1 base, with 20 bases separating them. CDR3 protein: CASSEEVWAAGMSGNTIYF. The CDR3 nucleotides read TGTGCCAGCAGTGAAGAAGTATGGGCGGCAGGGATGTCTGGAAACACCATATATTTT.

The gene calls are TRBV9 and TRBJ1-4; 9 bases are shared with TRBD1. Per the germline V gene, CDR1 is SGDLS and CDR2 is YYNGEE. The CDR3 covers 14 residues. V was clipped by 2 bases and J by 5 bases; unmatched bases: 1. The CDR3 region is CASSVGTGNEKLFF. The DNA for the CDR3 is TGTGCCAGCAGCGTGGGGACAGGGAATGAAAAACTGTTTTTT.